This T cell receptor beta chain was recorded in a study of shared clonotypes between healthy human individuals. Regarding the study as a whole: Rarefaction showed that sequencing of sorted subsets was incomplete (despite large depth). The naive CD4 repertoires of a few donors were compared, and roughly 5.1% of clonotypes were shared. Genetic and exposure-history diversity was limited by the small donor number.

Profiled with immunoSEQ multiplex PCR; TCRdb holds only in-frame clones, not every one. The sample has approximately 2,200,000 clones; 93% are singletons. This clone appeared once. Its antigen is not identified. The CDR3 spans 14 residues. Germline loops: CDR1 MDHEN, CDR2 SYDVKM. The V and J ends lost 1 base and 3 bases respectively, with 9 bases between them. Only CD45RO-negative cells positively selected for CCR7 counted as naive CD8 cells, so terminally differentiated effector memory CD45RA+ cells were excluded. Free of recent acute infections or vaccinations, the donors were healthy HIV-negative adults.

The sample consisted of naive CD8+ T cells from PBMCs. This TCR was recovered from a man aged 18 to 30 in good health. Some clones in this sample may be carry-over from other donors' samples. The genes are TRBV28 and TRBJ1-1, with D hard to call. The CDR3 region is CASSLYGVDTEAFF. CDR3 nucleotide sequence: TGTGCCAGCAGTTTATATGGAGTGGACACTGAAGCTTTCTTT.